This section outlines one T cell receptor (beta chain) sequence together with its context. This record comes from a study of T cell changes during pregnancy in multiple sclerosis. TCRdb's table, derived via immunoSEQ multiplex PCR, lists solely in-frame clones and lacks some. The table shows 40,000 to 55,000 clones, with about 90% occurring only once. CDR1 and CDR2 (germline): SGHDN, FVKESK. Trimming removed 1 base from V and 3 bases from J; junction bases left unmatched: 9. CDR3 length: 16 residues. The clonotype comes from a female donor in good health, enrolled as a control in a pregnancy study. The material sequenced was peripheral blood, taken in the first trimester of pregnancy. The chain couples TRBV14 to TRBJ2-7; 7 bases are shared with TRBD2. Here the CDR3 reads CASSQVVSSGHYEQYF. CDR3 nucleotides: TGTGCCAGCAGCCAAGTAGTATCTAGCGGCCACTACGAGCAGTACTTC.